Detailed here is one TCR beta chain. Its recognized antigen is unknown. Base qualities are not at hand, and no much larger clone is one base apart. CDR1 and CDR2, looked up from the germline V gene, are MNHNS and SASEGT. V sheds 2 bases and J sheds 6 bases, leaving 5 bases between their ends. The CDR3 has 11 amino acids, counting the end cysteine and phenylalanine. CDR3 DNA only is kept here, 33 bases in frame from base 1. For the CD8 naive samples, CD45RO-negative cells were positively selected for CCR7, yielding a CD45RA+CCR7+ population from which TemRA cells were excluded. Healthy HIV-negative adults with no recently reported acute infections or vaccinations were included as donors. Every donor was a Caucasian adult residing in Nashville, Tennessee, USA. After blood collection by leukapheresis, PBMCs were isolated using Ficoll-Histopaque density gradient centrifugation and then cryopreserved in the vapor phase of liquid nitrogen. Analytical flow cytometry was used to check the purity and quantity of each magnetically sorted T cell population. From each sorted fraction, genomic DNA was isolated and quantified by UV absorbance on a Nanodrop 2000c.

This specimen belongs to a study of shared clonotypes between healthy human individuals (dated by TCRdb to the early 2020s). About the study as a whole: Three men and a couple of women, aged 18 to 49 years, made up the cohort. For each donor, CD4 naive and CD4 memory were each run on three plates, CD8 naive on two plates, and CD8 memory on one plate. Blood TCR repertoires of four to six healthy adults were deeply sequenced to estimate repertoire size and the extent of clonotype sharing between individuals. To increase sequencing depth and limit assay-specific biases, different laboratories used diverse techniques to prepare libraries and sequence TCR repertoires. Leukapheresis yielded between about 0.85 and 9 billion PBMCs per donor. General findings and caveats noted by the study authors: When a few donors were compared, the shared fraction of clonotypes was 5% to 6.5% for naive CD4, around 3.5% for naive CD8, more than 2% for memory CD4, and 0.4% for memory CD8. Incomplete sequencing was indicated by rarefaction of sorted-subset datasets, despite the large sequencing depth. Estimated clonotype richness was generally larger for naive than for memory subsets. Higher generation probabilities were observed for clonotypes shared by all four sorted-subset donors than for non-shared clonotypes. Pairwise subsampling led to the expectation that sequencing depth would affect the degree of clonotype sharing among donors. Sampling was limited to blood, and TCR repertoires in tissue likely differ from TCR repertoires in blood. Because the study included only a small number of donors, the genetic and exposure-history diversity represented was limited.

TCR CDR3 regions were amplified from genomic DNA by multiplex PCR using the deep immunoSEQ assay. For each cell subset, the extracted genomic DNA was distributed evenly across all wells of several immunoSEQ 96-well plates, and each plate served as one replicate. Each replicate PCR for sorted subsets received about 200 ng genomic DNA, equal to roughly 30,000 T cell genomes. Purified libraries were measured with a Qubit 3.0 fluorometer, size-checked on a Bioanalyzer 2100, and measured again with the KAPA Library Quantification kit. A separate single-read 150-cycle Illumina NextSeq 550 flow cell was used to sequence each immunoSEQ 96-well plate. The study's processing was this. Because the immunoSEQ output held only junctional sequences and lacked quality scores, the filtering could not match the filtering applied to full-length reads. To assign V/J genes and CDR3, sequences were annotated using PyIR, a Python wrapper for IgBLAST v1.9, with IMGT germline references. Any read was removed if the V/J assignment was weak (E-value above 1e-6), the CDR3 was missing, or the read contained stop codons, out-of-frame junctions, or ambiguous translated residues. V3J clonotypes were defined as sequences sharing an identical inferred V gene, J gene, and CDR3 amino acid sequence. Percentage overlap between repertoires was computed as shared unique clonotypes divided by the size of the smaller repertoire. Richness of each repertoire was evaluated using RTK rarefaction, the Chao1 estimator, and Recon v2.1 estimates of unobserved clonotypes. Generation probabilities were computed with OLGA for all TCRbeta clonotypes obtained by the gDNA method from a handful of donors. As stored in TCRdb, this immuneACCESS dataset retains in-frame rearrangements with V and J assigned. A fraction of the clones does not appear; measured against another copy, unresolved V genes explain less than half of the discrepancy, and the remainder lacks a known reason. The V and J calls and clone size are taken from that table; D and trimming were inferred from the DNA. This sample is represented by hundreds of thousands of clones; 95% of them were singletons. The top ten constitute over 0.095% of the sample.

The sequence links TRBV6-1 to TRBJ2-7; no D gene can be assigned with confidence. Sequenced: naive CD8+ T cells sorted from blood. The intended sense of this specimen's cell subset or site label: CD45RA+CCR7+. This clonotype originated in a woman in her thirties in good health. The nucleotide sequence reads TGTGCCAGCAGTGAATGGATCGAGCAGTACTTC. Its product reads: CASSEWIEQYF.